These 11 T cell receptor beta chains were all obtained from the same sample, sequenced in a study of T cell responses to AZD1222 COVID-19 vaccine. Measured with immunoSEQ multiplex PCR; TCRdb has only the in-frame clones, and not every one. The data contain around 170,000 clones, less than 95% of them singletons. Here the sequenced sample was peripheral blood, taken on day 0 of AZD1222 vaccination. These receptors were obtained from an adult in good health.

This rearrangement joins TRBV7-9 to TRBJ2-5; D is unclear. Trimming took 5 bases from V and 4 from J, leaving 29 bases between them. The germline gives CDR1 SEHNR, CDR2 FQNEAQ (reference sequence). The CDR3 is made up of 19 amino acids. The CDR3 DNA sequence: TGTGCCAGCAGCCCCAGGCGTCTATTAGCCTCCCATGAGACAGAGACCCAGTACTTC. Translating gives CASSPRRLLASHETETQYF.

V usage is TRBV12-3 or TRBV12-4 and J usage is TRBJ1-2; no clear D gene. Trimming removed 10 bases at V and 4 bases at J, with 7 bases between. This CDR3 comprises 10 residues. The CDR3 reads CATGSYGYTF. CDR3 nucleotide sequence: TGTGCCACGGGCAGCTATGGCTACACCTTC.

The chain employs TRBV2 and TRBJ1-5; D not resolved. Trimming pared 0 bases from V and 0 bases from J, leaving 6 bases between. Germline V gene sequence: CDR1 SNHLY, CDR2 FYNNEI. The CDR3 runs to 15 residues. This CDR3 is CASSEAVDSNQPQHF. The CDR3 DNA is TGTGCCAGCAGTGAAGCCGTGGATAGCAATCAGCCCCAGCATTTT.

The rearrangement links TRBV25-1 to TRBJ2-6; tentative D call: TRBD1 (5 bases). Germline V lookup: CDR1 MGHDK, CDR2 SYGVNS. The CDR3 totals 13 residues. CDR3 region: CAGAYSGANVLTF. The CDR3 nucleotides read TGTGCAGGGGCCTACTCTGGGGCCAACGTCCTGACTTTC.

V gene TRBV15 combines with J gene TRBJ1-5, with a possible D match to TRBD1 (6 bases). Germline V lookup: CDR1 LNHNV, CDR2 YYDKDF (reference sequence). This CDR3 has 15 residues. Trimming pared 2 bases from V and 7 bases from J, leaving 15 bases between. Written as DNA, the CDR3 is TGTGCCACCAGCAGAATAGGGGGTGACTGGCAGCCCCAGCATTTT. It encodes CATSRIGGDWQPQHF.

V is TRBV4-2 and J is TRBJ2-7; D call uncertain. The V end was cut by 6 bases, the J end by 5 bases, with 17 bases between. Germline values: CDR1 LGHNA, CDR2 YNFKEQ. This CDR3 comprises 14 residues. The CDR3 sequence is CASRLDLGSHEQYF. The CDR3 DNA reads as TGTGCCAGCAGATTAGACCTTGGAAGTCACGAGCAGTACTTC.

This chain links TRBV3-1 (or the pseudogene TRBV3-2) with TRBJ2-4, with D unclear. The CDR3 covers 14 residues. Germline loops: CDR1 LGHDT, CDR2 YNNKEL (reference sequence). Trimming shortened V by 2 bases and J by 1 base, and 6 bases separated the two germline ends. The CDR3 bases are TGTGCCAGCAGCCAATTGACGGCCAAAAACATTCAGTACTTC. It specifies CASSQLTAKNIQYF.

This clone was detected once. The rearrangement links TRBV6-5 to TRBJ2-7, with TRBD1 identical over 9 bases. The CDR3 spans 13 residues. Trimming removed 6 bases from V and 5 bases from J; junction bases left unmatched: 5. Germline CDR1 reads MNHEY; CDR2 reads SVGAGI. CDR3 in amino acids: CASRRDRVDEQYF. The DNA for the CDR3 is TGTGCCAGCAGGAGGGACAGGGTAGACGAGCAGTACTTC.

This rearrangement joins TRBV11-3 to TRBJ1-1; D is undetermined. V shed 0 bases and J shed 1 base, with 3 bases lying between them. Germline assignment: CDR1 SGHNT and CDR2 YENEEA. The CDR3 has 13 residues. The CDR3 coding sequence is TGTGCCAGCAGCTTAGAAAGGAACACTGAAGCTTTCTTT. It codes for CASSLERNTEAFF.

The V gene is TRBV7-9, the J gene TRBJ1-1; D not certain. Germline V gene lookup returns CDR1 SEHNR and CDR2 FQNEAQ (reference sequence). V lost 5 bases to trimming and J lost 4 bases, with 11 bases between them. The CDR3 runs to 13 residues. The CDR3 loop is CASSPSSGTEAFF. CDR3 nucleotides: TGTGCCAGCAGCCCATCATCGGGCACTGAAGCTTTCTTT.

The CDR3 region has the DNA TGTGCCAGCATTCCCATCACAGGCTACCGGAGGAACACTGAAGCTTTCTTT. It is translated as CASIPITGYRRNTEAFF. The V and J genes are TRBV28 and TRBJ1-1; a possible D gene is TRBD1 (5 bases). This CDR3 has 17 amino acids. Germline V lookup: CDR1 MDHEN, CDR2 SYDVKM. Trimming stripped 7 bases from V and 1 base from J, with 22 bases between.